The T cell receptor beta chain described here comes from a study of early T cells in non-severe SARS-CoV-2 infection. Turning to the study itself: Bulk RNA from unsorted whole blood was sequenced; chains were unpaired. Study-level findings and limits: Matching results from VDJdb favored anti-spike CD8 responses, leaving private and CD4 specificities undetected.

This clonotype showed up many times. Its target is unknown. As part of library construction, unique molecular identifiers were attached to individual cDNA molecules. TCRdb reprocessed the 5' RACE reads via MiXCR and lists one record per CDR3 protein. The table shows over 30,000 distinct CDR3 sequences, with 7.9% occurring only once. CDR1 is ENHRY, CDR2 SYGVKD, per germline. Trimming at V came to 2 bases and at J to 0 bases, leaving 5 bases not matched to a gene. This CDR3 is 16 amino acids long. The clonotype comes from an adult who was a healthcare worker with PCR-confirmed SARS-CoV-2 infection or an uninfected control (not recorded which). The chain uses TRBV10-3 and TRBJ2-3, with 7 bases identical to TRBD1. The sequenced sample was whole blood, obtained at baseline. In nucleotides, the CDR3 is TGTGCCATCAGTGAGGGTCGGGACAGAAGCACAGATACGCAGTATTTT. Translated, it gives CAISEGRDRSTDTQYF.